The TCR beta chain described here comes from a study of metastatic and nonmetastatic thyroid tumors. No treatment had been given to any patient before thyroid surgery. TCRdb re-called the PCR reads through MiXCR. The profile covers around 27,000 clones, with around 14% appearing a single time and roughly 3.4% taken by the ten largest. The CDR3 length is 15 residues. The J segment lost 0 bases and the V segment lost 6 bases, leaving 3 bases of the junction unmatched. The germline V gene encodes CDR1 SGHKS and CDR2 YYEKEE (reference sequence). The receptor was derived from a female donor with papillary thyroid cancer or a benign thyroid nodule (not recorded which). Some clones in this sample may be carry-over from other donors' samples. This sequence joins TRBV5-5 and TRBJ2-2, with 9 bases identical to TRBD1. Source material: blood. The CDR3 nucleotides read TGTGCCAGCAAGGACAGGGGTTCGAACACCGGGGAGCTGTTTTTT. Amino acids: CASKDRGSNTGELFF.